This passage covers 11 T cell receptor beta chains from one sample sequenced in a study of cytomegalovirus exposure and HLA in healthy donors. The PCR had 60 Vbeta and 13 Jbeta primers. This table comes from immunoSEQ multiplex PCR, and its TCRdb copy is limited to in-frame clones, with some not included. The sample carries more than 150,000 clones, roughly 82% recorded once. Sequencing was done on a sample of PBMCs. Receptors were obtained from a man aged 40-50 years in good health and CMV-seronegative.

The chain joins TRBV28 to TRBJ2-1, with TRBD1 matching over 10 bases. CDR3 length: 13 residues. From germline, CDR1 is MDHEN and CDR2 SYDVKM. Trimming at V came to 5 bases and at J to 12 bases, leaving 7 bases not matched to a gene. CDR3 sequence reads: CASSAIRDRGQFF. For the CDR3, the DNA is TGTGCCAGCAGTGCGATCCGGGACAGGGGGCAGTTCTTC.

This chain uses TRBV28 with TRBJ2-1, with a possible D match to TRBD1 (7 bases). The CDR3 is 15 amino acids. V lost 3 bases, J lost 9 bases, and 18 bases lay in between. Germline V gene lookup returns CDR1 MDHEN and CDR2 SYDVKM. The CDR3 DNA reads as TGTGCCAGCAGTTTTTGGGGTCAGGGGGGAGGTGAGCAGTTCTTC. Protein product: CASSFWGQGGGEQFF.

The chain links TRBV18 to TRBJ2-5; D ambiguous. The CDR3 extends over 12 amino acids. V was pared by 3 bases and J by 5 bases, with 7 bases between. Germline V gives CDR1 KGHSH, CDR2 LQKENI. The CDR3 DNA reads as TGTGCCAGCTCACCGCGGTTTGAGACCCAGTACTTC. This codes for CASSPRFETQYF.

The chain links TRBV30 to TRBJ2-2, with D tentatively TRBD2 (6 bases). Germline lookup yields CDR1 GTSNPN and CDR2 SVGIG (reference sequence). The CDR3 length is 13 residues. V lost 1 base to trimming and J lost 7 bases, with 10 bases between them. CDR3 sequence (DNA): TGTGCCTGGAGTGCGGGAGCGGACGGGGAGCTGTTTTTT. Protein sequence: CAWSAGADGELFF.

V gene TRBV11-1 combines with J gene TRBJ1-4, with unresolved D. The V gene's germline CDR1 is SGHAT and CDR2 FQDESV (reference sequence). The CDR3 totals 15 residues. Trimming took 5 bases from V and 6 from J, leaving 16 bases between them. In DNA, the CDR3 is TGTGCCAGCAGCCCCCTGGTAGCCACCGATGAAAAACTGTTTTTT. Amino acid sequence: CASSPLVATDEKLFF.

DNA for the CDR3: TGTGCCAGCAGTGCTCAAGCTAGCGGGAGAGTGAACACCGGGGAGCTGTTTTTT. Its protein product is CASSAQASGRVNTGELFF. The rearrangement links TRBV6-4 to TRBJ2-2; 10 bases are shared with TRBD2. J gave up 1 base and V 4 bases, and 9 bases lay outside the gene matches. The germline V gene has CDR1 MRHNA and CDR2 SNTAGT. This CDR3 spans 18 amino acids.

This clone was detected once. This rearrangement joins TRBV7-9 to TRBJ1-2; D unclear. Germline-derived CDR1 and CDR2 are SEHNR and FQNEAQ (reference sequence). The V end lost 5 bases, the J end lost 4 bases, and 8 bases lay between the germline ends. The CDR3 sequence is 12 residues long. CDR3 DNA sequence: TGTGCCAGCAGCCCCGACATCTATGGCTACACCTTC. It translates to CASSPDIYGYTF.

This clone has more than one count but fewer than ten. The V gene is TRBV23-1, the J gene TRBJ2-1; 11 bases agree with TRBD2. TRBV23-1 is an open reading frame, and its role is uncertain. The CDR3 sequence is 17 residues long. Trimming removed 0 bases from V and 6 bases from J; junction bases left unmatched: 7. The CDR3 loop reads CASSQSRISGRANEQFF. CDR3 DNA: TGCGCCAGCAGTCAATCGCGTATTAGCGGGAGGGCCAATGAGCAGTTCTTC.

The gene calls are TRBV11-3 and TRBJ2-1; 7 nucleotides align to TRBD2. V lost 4 bases, J lost 3 bases, and 3 bases stayed unmatched. There are 14 residues in the CDR3. Per germline, CDR1 SGHNT and CDR2 YENEEA. DNA for the CDR3: TGTGCCAGCAGCTCCGGCGGGGGCTACAATGAGCAGTTCTTC. Protein product: CASSSGGGYNEQFF.

This clone has more than one count but fewer than ten. The rearrangement links TRBV19 to TRBJ2-7; 9 nucleotides agree with TRBD1. The CDR3 loop spans 14 amino acids. J was trimmed by 4 bases and V by 5 bases; bases with no gene match: 6. Germline V gives CDR1 LNHDA, CDR2 SQIVND (reference sequence). The CDR3 region has the DNA TGTGCCAGTAGTGCGACAGGGGGGGGTTACGAGCAGTACTTC. Translated, it gives CASSATGGGYEQYF.

The chain carries TRBV14 and TRBJ2-3, with 12 bases fitting TRBD2. The J segment lost 0 bases and the V segment lost 4 bases, leaving 5 bases of the junction unmatched. The V gene's germline CDR1 is SGHDN and CDR2 FVKESK. CDR3 length: 17 amino acids. CDR3 nucleotide sequence: TGTGCCAGCAGCCTCGGACTAGCGGGACGTAGCACAGATACGCAGTATTTT. Translating it yields CASSLGLAGRSTDTQYF.